This T cell receptor (beta chain) originates from a study of CD8 T cells in ankylosing spondylitis. CDR1 is DFQATT and CDR2 is SNEGSKA in the germline V gene (reference sequence). The CDR3 contains 16 residues. The ends were cut back, 6 bases at V and 4 bases at J, with 23 bases in the middle. One entry per CDR3 protein results from TCRdb running MiXCR on the 5' RACE reads. Among under 250,000 distinct CDR3 sequences listed, 20% to 30% were seen once. This clonotype was seen a handful of times. The sequence was obtained from a male donor with ankylosing spondylitis or in good health (not recorded which). This rearrangement joins TRBV20-1 to TRBJ2-3; D is perhaps TRBD2 (6 bases). The sample was blood, either unsorted or a sorted T cell fraction (not recorded which). The CDR3 is CSARVAGLLTPDTQYF. The CDR3 DNA reads TGCAGTGCAAGGGTTGCGGGGTTATTAACGCCAGATACGCAGTATTTT.